This T cell receptor (beta chain) was captured in a study of T cells in Graves' hyperthyroidism and ophthalmopathy. The investigators amplified TCR beta CDR3 regions from RNA transcripts. TCR CDR3 regions were first amplified by RT-PCR with HTBI primers. TCRdb re-called the multiplex PCR reads with MiXCR, one entry per CDR3 protein. This table has fewer than 450,000 distinct CDR3 sequences, roughly a sixth appearing once. Source material for PBMCs was 10 ml fresh peripheral blood. Trimming took off 0 bases at V and 0 bases at J, with 11 bases between the two ends. CDR1 is DFQATT, CDR2 SNEGSKA, per germline (reference sequence). The CDR3 runs 16 residues.

This TCR was recovered from a woman in her 30s with Graves' hyperthyroidism that later progressed to Graves' ophthalmopathy. Material: blood. The chain carries TRBV20-1 and TRBJ2-2; D is tentatively TRBD1 or TRBD2 (6 bases each). CDR3 loop: CSARDGGPANTGELFF. CDR3 DNA sequence: TGCAGTGCTAGAGATGGGGGGCCCGCGAACACCGGGGAGCTGTTTTTT.